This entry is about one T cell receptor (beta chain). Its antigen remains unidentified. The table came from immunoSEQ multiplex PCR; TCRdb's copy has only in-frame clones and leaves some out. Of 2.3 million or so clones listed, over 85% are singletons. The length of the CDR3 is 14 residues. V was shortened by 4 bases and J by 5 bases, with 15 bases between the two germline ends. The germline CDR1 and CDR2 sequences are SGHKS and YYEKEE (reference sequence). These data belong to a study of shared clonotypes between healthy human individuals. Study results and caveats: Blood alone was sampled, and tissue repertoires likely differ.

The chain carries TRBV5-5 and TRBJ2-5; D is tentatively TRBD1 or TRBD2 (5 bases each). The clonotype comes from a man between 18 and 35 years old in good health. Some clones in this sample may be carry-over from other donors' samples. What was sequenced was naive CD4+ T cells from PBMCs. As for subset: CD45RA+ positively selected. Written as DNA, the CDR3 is TGTGCCAGCAGCGGCCCGGGGCCCGGGGAGACCCAGTACTTC. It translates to CASSGPGPGETQYF.